A single sample gave rise to the 10 T cell receptor beta chains below, sequenced in a study of blood T cell repertoires in COVID-19. Profiling relied on immunoSEQ multiplex PCR, and the TCRdb table lists in-frame clones only, not all of them. Of about 170,000 clones in the sample, approximately 84% were seen once. The specimen was peripheral blood. These receptors were collected from a young man with active or convalescent COVID-19.

The chain is built from TRBV6-4 and TRBJ1-5, with D tentatively TRBD1 (6 bases). V was trimmed by 11 bases and J by 1 base, leaving 9 bases between them. Germline V gene data show CDR1 as MRHNA and CDR2 as SNTAGT. There are 12 residues in the CDR3. The CDR3: CARQVSNQPQHF. The CDR3 coding sequence is TGTGCCCGACAGGTGAGCAATCAGCCCCAGCATTTT.

V is TRBV7-2 and J is TRBJ2-1; the D is unclear. Germline CDR1 reads SGHTA; CDR2 reads FQGNSA. The length of the CDR3 is 18 residues. V lost 1 base and J lost 0, with 16 bases in between. As DNA, the CDR3 is TGTGCCAGCAGCTTAGTTTATGATCGAGGATTCTCCTACAATGAGCAGTTCTTC. It yields the protein CASSLVYDRGFSYNEQFF.

The DNA for the CDR3 is TGTGCCAGCAGCCATAGCGACACCTACGAGCAGTACTTC. This sequence encodes CASSHSDTYEQYF. The rearrangement links TRBV7-8 to TRBJ2-7, with D possibly being TRBD2 (5 bases). The CDR3 length is 13 residues. Germline V gene data show CDR1 as SGHVS and CDR2 as FQNEAQ. Trimming removed 5 bases from V and 2 bases from J, with 10 bases in between.

The V call is TRBV29-1, the J call TRBJ1-5; D is uncertain. The V gene's germline CDR1 is SQVTM and CDR2 ANQGSEA. Between the trimmed V and J ends, which lost 4 bases and 4 bases, there was a span of 11 bases. This CDR3 comprises 13 residues. CDR3 nucleotide sequence: TGCAGCGTTGGAGACTCTAGAAATCAGCCCCAGCATTTT. Its protein product is CSVGDSRNQPQHF.

The V and J genes are TRBV19 and TRBJ1-2, with D unclear. Trimming removed 5 bases from V and 7 bases from J, with 14 bases in between. The CDR3 has 13 amino acids. In germline, CDR1 is LNHDA, CDR2 SQIVND (reference sequence). In DNA, the CDR3 is TGTGCCAGTAGTTGGTCCCGGGAAGGTGGCTACACCTTC. This encodes CASSWSREGGYTF.

V and J are TRBV19 and TRBJ2-7; 14 nucleotides align to TRBD2. The CDR3 totals 18 residues. In germline, CDR1 is LNHDA, CDR2 SQIVND (reference sequence). The junction had 13 bases not matched to a gene; V was cut back by 6 bases and J by 3 bases. In nucleotides, the CDR3 is TGTGCCAGTAGCCCCCCGCGGGGGACTAGCGGGAGACACTACGAGCAGTACTTC. Translation: CASSPPRGTSGRHYEQYF.

This rearrangement joins TRBV19 to TRBJ2-3, with TRBD2 matching over 10 bases. There are 14 residues in the CDR3. Trimming at V came to 3 bases and at J to 5 bases, leaving 2 bases not matched to a gene. Germline lookup yields CDR1 LNHDA and CDR2 SQIVND (reference sequence). The CDR3 loop reads CASSILAGGDTQYF. The CDR3 region has the DNA TGTGCCAGTAGTATCTTAGCGGGGGGAGATACGCAGTATTTT. The complete variable domain, with remaining parts taken from reference TRBV19 and TRBJ2-3, reads DGGITQSPKYLFRKEGQNVTLSCEQNLNHDAMYWYRQDPGQGLRLIYYSQIVNDFQKGDIAEGYSVSREKKESFPLTVTSAQKNPTAFYLCASSILAGGDTQYFGPGTRLTVL.

Remarks on this clone: Other DNA variants within this sample encode the same CDR3. The chain uses TRBV7-2 and TRBJ2-7; TRBD2 agrees at 9 bases. CDR3 size: 15 residues. CDR1 SGHTA and CDR2 FQGNSA come from the germline V gene. V was clipped by 0 bases and J by 3 bases; unmatched bases: 3. As DNA, the CDR3 is TGTGCCAGCAGCTTAGCCGGGACTAGCAGCTACGAGCAGTACTTC. Protein sequence: CASSLAGTSSYEQYF. Using reference TRBV7-2 and TRBJ2-7 for the parts outside the CDR3, the full variable domain is GAGVSQSPSNKVTEKGKDVELRCDPISGHTALYWYRQSLGQGLEFLIYFQGNSAPDKSGLPSDRFSAERTGGSVSTLTIQRTQQEDSAVYLCASSLAGTSSYEQYFGPGTRLTVT.

This chain uses TRBV5-4 with TRBJ2-3, with TRBD2 matching 12 bases. CDR3 length: 16 amino acids. Germline V gives CDR1 SGHNT, CDR2 YYREEE (reference sequence). V dropped 3 bases and J dropped 5; count of bases not matched to a gene: 7. In DNA, the CDR3 is TGTGCCAGCAGCTCCCTAGCGGGAGGGCAGGGAGATACGCAGTATTTT. This codes for CASSSLAGGQGDTQYF.

The J gene is TRBJ1-2, the V gene TRBV29-1; D unclear. Germline V CDR1 and CDR2: SQVTM, ANQGSEA. This CDR3 spans 15 amino acids. The ends were cut back, 4 bases at V and 9 bases at J, with 24 bases in the middle. CDR3 region: CSVVGLKGTSGRYTF. The CDR3, as DNA: TGCAGCGTTGTGGGCTTAAAAGGTACAAGTGGGCGCTACACCTTC.